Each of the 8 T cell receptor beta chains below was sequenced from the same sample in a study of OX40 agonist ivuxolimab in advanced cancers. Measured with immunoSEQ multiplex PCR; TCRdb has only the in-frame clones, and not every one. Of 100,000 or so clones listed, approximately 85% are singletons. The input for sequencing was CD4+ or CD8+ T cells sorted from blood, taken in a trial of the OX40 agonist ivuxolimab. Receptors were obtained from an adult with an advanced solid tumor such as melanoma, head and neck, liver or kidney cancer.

CDR3: CASSPTWQSTDYEQYF. Here the CDR3 DNA reads TGTGCCAGCAGCCCCACCTGGCAGTCTACTGACTACGAGCAGTACTTC. The chain employs TRBV7-2 and TRBJ2-7; D ambiguous. This CDR3 spans 16 amino acids. Germline CDR1 reads SGHTA; CDR2 reads FQGNSA. The V and J ends lost 5 bases and 3 bases respectively, with 20 bases between them. Looking up the rest from reference TRBV7-2 and TRBJ2-7 gives the full variable domain: GAGVSQSPSNKVTEKGKDVELRCDPISGHTALYWYRQSLGQGLEFLIYFQGNSAPDKSGLPSDRFSAERTGGSVSTLTIQRTQQEDSAVYLCASSPTWQSTDYEQYFGPGTRLTVT.

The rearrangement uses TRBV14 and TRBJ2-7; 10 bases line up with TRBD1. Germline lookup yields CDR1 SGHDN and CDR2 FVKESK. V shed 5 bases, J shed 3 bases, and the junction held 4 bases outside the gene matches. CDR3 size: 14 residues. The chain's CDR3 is CASSSRTGGYEQYF. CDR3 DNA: TGTGCCAGCAGCTCCCGGACAGGGGGCTACGAGCAGTACTTC.

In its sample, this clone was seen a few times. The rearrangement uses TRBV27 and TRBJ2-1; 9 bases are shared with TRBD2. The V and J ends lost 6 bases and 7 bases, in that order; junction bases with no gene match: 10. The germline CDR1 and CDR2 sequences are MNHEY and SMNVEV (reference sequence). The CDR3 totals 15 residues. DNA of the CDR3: TGTGCCAGCAGGCCGGGACTAGCCCTAGGAAATGAGCAGTTCTTC. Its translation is CASRPGLALGNEQFF.

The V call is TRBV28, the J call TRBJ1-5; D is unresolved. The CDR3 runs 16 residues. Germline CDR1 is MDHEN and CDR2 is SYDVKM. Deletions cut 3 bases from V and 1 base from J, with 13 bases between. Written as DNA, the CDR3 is TGTGCCAGCAGTTTGCGAGTTGGGTTAAGCAATCAGCCCCAGCATTTT. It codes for CASSLRVGLSNQPQHF.

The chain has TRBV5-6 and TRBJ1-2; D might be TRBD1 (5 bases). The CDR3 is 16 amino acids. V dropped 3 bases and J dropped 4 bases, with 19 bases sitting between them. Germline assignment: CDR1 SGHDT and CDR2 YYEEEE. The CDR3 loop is CASSSGPMGETYGYTF. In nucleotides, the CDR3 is TGTGCCAGCAGCTCGGGCCCTATGGGGGAGACCTATGGCTACACCTTC.

The CDR3 DNA reads TGTGCCAGCAGTTACGGGGGGCACGATGGCTACACCTTC. This sequence encodes CASSYGGHDGYTF. The chain is built from TRBV6-4 and TRBJ1-2, with D possibly matching TRBD1 (6 bases). V was pared by 5 bases and J by 6 bases, with 13 bases between. CDR1 MRHNA and CDR2 SNTAGT come from the germline V gene. CDR3 size: 13 residues.

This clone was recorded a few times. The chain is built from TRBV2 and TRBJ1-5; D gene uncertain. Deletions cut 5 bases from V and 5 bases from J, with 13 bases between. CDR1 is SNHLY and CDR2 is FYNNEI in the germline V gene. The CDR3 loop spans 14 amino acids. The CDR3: CASSNVRTDQPQHF. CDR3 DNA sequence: TGTGCCAGCAGTAATGTGAGGACGGATCAGCCCCAGCATTTT.

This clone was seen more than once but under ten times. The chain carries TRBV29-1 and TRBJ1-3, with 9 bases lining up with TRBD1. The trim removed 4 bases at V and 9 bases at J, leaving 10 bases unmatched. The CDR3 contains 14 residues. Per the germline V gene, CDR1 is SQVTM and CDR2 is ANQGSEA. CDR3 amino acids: CSVGRDRDCTTIYF. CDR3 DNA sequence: TGCAGCGTTGGAAGGGACAGGGACTGCACCACCATATATTTT.